Listed below are T cell receptor beta chains from one sample, sequenced in a study of human T cells and chemical hapten exposure. TCRdb ran MiXCR on the RACE reads and lists one entry per CDR3 protein. The table lists 85,000 to 100,000 distinct CDR3 sequences, roughly a quarter of them singletons. The specimen was whole blood, collected in connection with sensitization to the hapten diphenylcyclopropenone (DPC). The receptor source for this set is a man aged 35-49 years with alopecia areata. Some clones in this sample may be carry-over from other donors' samples. CDR3s include the opening cysteine and the closing phenylalanine or tryptophan. Each record gives: clone size, V gene, D gene, J gene, CDR3 protein, CDR3 DNA. The D gene is left open where the match is weak. Not all rows give a size; the values are once, few, many and, for expanded clones, a class.

clone size: -
V gene: TRBV3-1
D gene: TRBD2
J gene: TRBJ2-2
CDR3 protein: CATSVASGYEELFF
CDR3 DNA: TGTGCCACCTCGGTCGCTAGCGGGTATGAGGAGCTGTTTTTT

clone size: few
V gene: TRBV12-3/TRBV12-4
D gene: -
J gene: TRBJ1-5
CDR3 protein: CASSQGYQPQHF
CDR3 DNA: TGTGCCAGCAGTCAGGGTTATCAGCCCCAGCATTTT

clone size: -
V gene: TRBV10-3
D gene: -
J gene: TRBJ2-7
CDR3 protein: CAISEVITTYEQYF
CDR3 DNA: TGTGCCATCAGTGAGGTCATTACCACCTACGAGCAGTACTTC

clone size: -
V gene: TRBV10-3
D gene: -
J gene: TRBJ2-3
CDR3 protein: CAIKGIRSGEASSSTDTQYF
CDR3 DNA: TGTGCCATCAAAGGGATTCGCTCTGGAGAGGCCTCATCTAGCACAGATACGCAGTATTTT

clone size: few
V gene: TRBV28
D gene: -
J gene: TRBJ1-5
CDR3 protein: CASSLGRTGNQPQHF
CDR3 DNA: TGTGCCAGCAGTTTGGGGCGGACTGGCAATCAGCCCCAGCATTTT

clone size: -
V gene: TRBV20-1
D gene: -
J gene: TRBJ1-5
CDR3 protein: CSARDRGAYSNQPQHF
CDR3 DNA: TGCAGTGCTAGAGATCGAGGAGCTTATAGCAATCAGCCCCAGCATTTT

clone size: few
V gene: TRBV29-1
D gene: -
J gene: TRBJ1-1
CDR3 protein: CSVDTGTYTEAFF
CDR3 DNA: TGCAGCGTTGATACAGGGACCTACACTGAAGCTTTCTTT

clone size: -
V gene: TRBV20-1
D gene: -
J gene: TRBJ2-3
CDR3 protein: CSARSQGGDTQYF
CDR3 DNA: TGCAGTGCTAGATCCCAGGGGGGGGATACGCAGTATTTT

clone size: few
V gene: TRBV12-3/TRBV12-4
D gene: -
J gene: TRBJ2-7
CDR3 protein: CASSFRLPPDEQYF
CDR3 DNA: TGTGCCAGCAGTTTTCGACTACCCCCAGATGAGCAGTACTTC

clone size: -
V gene: TRBV12-3/TRBV12-4
D gene: -
J gene: TRBJ2-7
CDR3 protein: CASSLHGDGEQYF
CDR3 DNA: TGTGCCAGCAGTCTACACGGGGACGGAGAGCAGTACTTC

clone size: few
V gene: TRBV5-1
D gene: -
J gene: TRBJ2-1
CDR3 protein: CASSPGPPRVNEQFF
CDR3 DNA: TGCGCCAGCAGCCCGGGACCGCCCCGGGTGAATGAGCAGTTCTTC

clone size: few
V gene: TRBV20-1
D gene: -
J gene: TRBJ2-1
CDR3 protein: CSARADRPRANEQFF
CDR3 DNA: TGCAGTGCTAGGGCAGATAGACCAAGGGCCAATGAGCAGTTCTTC

clone size: -
V gene: TRBV28
D gene: -
J gene: TRBJ2-3
CDR3 protein: CASSLSGNTDTQYF
CDR3 DNA: TGTGCCAGCAGTTTATCTGGGAACACAGATACGCAGTATTTT

clone size: few
V gene: TRBV7-3
D gene: -
J gene: TRBJ2-7
CDR3 protein: CASSQGAGQEQYF
CDR3 DNA: TGTGCCAGCAGCCAAGGGGCAGGGCAGGAGCAGTACTTC

clone size: -
V gene: TRBV20-1
D gene: -
J gene: TRBJ2-5
CDR3 protein: CSAAYREETQYF
CDR3 DNA: TGCAGTGCAGCTTACAGGGAGGAGACCCAGTACTTC

clone size: -
V gene: TRBV20-1
D gene: -
J gene: TRBJ2-3
CDR3 protein: CSAGLSGSTDTQYF
CDR3 DNA: TGCAGTGCCGGCTTGTCGGGAAGCACAGATACGCAGTATTTT

clone size: -
V gene: TRBV27
D gene: -
J gene: TRBJ2-5
CDR3 protein: CASRGGIGETQYF
CDR3 DNA: TGTGCCAGCAGAGGTGGAATTGGGGAGACCCAGTACTTC

clone size: few
V gene: TRBV18
D gene: -
J gene: TRBJ2-3
CDR3 protein: CASSPVGASTDTQYF
CDR3 DNA: TGTGCCAGCTCACCAGTGGGGGCTAGCACAGATACGCAGTATTTT

clone size: -
V gene: TRBV6-5
D gene: -
J gene: TRBJ2-3
CDR3 protein: CASSTQGGAPDTQYF
CDR3 DNA: TGTGCCAGCAGTACCCAGGGCGGGGCCCCAGATACGCAGTATTTT

clone size: few
V gene: TRBV10-3
D gene: TRBD1
J gene: TRBJ2-7
CDR3 protein: CAISEPDRGYEQYF
CDR3 DNA: TGTGCCATCAGTGAACCGGACAGGGGCTACGAGCAGTACTTC

clone size: few
V gene: TRBV20-1
D gene: -
J gene: TRBJ2-7
CDR3 protein: CSARDRLGVPYEQYF
CDR3 DNA: TGCAGTGCTAGAGATAGACTAGGGGTGCCCTACGAGCAGTACTTC

clone size: few
V gene: TRBV28
D gene: -
J gene: TRBJ2-7
CDR3 protein: CASRGRGLERNYEQYF
CDR3 DNA: TGTGCCAGCAGGGGAAGGGGTTTGGAGCGAAACTACGAGCAGTACTTC

clone size: -
V gene: TRBV6-1
D gene: -
J gene: TRBJ1-5
CDR3 protein: CASSEFGRRHQPQHF
CDR3 DNA: TGTGCCAGCAGTGAATTCGGCAGACGTCATCAGCCCCAGCATTTT